The 2 T cell receptor beta chains given below trace back to one sample, sequenced in a study of cytomegalovirus exposure and HLA in healthy donors. Generated by immunoSEQ multiplex PCR, the TCRdb table keeps only in-frame clones and is missing some. The sample shows about 71,000 clones, about 94% of them seen only once. Sequenced sample: PBMCs. These receptors all come from a woman under 30 in good health and CMV-seronegative.

The chain joins TRBV4-2 to TRBJ1-3; possible D gene TRBD1, 6 bases. V shed 2 bases and J shed 0 bases, with 14 bases lying between them. Germline CDR1 and CDR2: LGHNA and YNFKEQ. The CDR3 extends over 17 amino acids. CDR3 bases: TGTGCCAGCAGCCAATTTACAGGGAGTACCTCTGGAAACACCATATATTTT. Translated, it gives CASSQFTGSTSGNTIYF.

The chain combines TRBV9 with TRBJ2-1; 11 nucleotides align to TRBD1. The ends lost 5 bases at V and 8 bases at J; junction bases unmatched: 27. Germline V CDR1 and CDR2: SGDLS, YYNGEE. This CDR3 spans 21 amino acids. The CDR3 here is CASSNRGFRDSDRGRDDEQFF. The CDR3 DNA reads TGTGCCAGCAGTAATCGGGGCTTTAGAGATTCGGACAGGGGGCGCGATGATGAGCAGTTCTTC.